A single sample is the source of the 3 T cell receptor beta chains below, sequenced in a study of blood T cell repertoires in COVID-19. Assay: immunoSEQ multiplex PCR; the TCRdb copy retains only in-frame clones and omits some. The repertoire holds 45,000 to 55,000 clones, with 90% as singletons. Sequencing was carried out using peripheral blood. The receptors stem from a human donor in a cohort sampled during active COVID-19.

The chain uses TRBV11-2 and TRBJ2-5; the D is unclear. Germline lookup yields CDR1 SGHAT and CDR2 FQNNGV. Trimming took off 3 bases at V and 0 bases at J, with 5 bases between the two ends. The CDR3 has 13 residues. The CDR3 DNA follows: TGTGCCAGCAGCTTCGGTTACCAAGAGACCCAGTACTTC. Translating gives CASSFGYQETQYF. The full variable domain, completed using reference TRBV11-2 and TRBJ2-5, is EAGVAQSPRYKIIEKRQSVAFWCNPISGHATLYWYQQILGQGPKLLIQFQNNGVVDDSQLPKDRFSAERLKGVDSTLKIQPAKLEDSAVYLCASSFGYQETQYFGPGTRLLVL.

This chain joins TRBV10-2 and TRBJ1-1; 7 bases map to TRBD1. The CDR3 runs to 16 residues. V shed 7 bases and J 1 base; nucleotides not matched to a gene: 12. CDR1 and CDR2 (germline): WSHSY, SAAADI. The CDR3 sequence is CASTKNADRRNTEAFF. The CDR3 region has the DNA TGCGCCAGCACTAAAAACGCGGACAGGAGGAACACTGAAGCTTTCTTT.

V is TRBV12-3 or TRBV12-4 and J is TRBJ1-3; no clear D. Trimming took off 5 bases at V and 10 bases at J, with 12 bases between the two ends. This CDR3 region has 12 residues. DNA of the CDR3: TGTGCCAGCAGTACCCGGGTGAAGACCATATATTTT. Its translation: CASSTRVKTIYF.